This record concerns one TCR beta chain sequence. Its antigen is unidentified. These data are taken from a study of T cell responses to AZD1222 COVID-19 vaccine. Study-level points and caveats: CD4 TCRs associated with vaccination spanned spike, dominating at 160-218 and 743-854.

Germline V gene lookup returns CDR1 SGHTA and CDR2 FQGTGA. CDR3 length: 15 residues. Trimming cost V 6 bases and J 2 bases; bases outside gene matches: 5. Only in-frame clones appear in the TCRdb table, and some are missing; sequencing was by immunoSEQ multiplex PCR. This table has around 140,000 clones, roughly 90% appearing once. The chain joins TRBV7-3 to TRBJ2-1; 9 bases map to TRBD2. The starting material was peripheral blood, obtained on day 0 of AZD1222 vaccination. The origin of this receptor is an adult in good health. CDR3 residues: CASSLSGSPYNEQFF. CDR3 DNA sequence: TGTGCCAGCAGTCTTAGCGGGAGCCCCTACAATGAGCAGTTCTTC.